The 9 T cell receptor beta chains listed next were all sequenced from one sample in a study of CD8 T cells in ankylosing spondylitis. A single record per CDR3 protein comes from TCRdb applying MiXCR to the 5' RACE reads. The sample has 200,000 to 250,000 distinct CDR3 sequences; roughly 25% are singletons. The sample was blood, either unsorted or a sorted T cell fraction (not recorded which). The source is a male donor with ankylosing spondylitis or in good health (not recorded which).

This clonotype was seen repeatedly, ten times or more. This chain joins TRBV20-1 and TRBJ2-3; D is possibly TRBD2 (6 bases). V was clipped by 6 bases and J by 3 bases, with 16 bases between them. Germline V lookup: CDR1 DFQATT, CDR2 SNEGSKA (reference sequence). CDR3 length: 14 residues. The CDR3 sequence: CSARRGSQTDTQYF. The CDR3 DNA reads TGCAGTGCGAGGCGGGGTTCGCAAACAGATACGCAGTATTTT.

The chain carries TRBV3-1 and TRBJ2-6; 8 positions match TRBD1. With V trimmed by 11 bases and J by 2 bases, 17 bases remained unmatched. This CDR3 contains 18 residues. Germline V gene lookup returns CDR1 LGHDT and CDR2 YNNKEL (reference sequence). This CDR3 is CASSQDSQGATGANVLTF. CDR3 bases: TGTGCCTCCAGCCAAGATTCCCAGGGGGCAACTGGGGCCAACGTCCTGACTTTC.

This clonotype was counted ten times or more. CDR3 in amino acids: CASSVGRSRGAGANVLTF. CDR3 coding DNA: TGTGCCAGCAGCGTAGGCCGAAGCCGAGGGGCAGGGGCCAACGTCCTGACTTTC. The gene calls are TRBV9 and TRBJ2-6, with D possibly being TRBD1 or TRBD2 (5 bases each). V was pared by 0 bases and J by 4 bases, with 17 bases between. There are 18 residues in the CDR3. From germline, CDR1 is SGDLS and CDR2 YYNGEE.

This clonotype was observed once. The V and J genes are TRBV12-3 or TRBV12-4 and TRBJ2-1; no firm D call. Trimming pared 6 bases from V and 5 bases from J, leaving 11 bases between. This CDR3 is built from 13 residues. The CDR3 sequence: CASSNGRNNEQFF. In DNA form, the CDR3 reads TGTGCCAGCAGCAATGGACGGAACAATGAGCAGTTCTTC.

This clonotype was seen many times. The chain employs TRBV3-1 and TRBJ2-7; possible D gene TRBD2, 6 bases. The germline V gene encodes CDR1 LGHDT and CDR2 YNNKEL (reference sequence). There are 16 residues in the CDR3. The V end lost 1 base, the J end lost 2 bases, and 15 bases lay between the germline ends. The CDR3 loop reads CASSQGLGGGPYEQYF. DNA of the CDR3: TGTGCCAGCAGCCAAGGACTAGGTGGAGGGCCCTACGAGCAGTACTTC.

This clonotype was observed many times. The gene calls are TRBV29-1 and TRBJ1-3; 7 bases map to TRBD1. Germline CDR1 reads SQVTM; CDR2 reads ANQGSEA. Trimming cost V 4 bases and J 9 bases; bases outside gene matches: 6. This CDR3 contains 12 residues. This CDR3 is CSVATGESTIYF. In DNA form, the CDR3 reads TGCAGCGTTGCTACAGGGGAGAGCACCATATATTTT.

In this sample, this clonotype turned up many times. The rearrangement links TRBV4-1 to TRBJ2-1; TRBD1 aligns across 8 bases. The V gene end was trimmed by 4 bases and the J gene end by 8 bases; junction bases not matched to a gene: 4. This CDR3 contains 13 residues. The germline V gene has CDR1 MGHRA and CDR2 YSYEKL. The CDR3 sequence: CASSLGQGDEQFF. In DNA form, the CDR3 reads TGCGCCAGCAGCCTCGGACAGGGCGATGAGCAGTTCTTC.

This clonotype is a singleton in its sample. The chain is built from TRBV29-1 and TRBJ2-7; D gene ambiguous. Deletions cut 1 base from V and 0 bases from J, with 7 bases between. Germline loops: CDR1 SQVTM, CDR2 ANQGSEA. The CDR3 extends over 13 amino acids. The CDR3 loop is CSVEVAASYEQYF. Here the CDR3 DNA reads TGCAGCGTTGAAGTGGCAGCCTCCTACGAGCAGTACTTC.

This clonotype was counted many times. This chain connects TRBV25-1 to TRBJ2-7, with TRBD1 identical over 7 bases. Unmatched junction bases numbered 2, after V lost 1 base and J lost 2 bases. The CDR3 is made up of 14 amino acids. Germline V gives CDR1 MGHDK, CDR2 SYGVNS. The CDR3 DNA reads TGTGCCAGCAGTGAATGGGACAGACCCTACGAGCAGTACTTC. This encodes CASSEWDRPYEQYF.